These 17 T cell receptor beta chains originate from one sample sequenced in a study of metastatic and nonmetastatic thyroid tumors (dated by TCRdb to 2019 to 2021). Before undergoing thyroid surgery, none of the patients had been given any kind of treatment. The library was prepared using PCR. Sequencing took place on an Illumina HiSeq 4000. TCRdb trimmed public reads at Q25 via fastp, called clones via MiXCR and kept in-frame beta chains. This sample lists about 21,000 clones; roughly 22% were detected once. The ten top clones hold about 9.4% of the sample. The sample taken for sequencing was tumor tissue. Receptors originate from a male donor with papillary thyroid cancer or a benign thyroid nodule (not recorded which). Some clones in this sample may be carry-over from other donors' samples.

This clone was seen repeatedly, ten times or more. The chain recombines TRBV19 with TRBJ1-5; no clear D. V was trimmed by 5 bases and J by 6 bases, leaving 11 bases between them. This CDR3 has 13 amino acids. CDR1 and CDR2 from the germline V gene are LNHDA and SQIVND (reference sequence). The CDR3 here is CASSAGNIQPQHF. CDR3 sequence (DNA): TGTGCCAGTAGTGCCGGCAATATTCAGCCCCAGCATTTT. The complete variable domain, with remaining parts taken from reference TRBV19 and TRBJ1-5, reads DGGITQSPKYLFRKEGQNVTLSCEQNLNHDAMYWYRQDPGQGLRLIYYSQIVNDFQKGDIAEGYSVSREKKESFPLTVTSAQKNPTAFYLCASSAGNIQPQHFGDGTRLSIL.

Sample share makes this clone medium-sized (0.01 to 0.1%). Different DNA sequences within this sample yield the same CDR3. The gene calls are TRBV11-2 and TRBJ1-2, with D possibly TRBD1 on 6 matching bases. Germline lookup yields CDR1 SGHAT and CDR2 FQNNGV. The V and J ends lost 5 bases and 2 bases respectively, with 9 bases between them. CDR3 length equals 13 residues. The CDR3 loop is CASSVGQNYGYTF. Here the CDR3 DNA reads TGTGCCAGCAGCGTAGGACAGAACTATGGCTACACCTTC. Full variable domain (outside the CDR3, taken from reference TRBV11-2 and TRBJ1-2): EAGVAQSPRYKIIEKRQSVAFWCNPISGHATLYWYQQILGQGPKLLIQFQNNGVVDDSQLPKDRFSAERLKGVDSTLKIQPAKLEDSAVYLCASSVGQNYGYTFGSGTRLTVV.

Concerning this clone itself: Germline and junction disagree at one end, which may indicate a read error. This chain joins TRBV12-3 or TRBV12-4 and TRBJ2-1; D is perhaps TRBD1 or TRBD2 (5 bases each). The CDR3 has 15 amino acids. The CDR3, as DNA: TGTGCCAGGAGTTCCGGGACCAGCGGTTCATATGAGCAGTTCTTC. It yields the protein CARSSGTSGSYEQFF.

This clone was counted ten times or more. The V call is TRBV12-3 or TRBV12-4, the J call TRBJ1-4; D possibly corresponds to TRBD1 (6 bases). V was trimmed by 7 bases and J by 8 bases, leaving 14 bases between them. This CDR3 contains 13 residues. In nucleotides, the CDR3 is TGTGCCAGCAACCAAGGGGGACGAGAAAAACTGTTTTTT. Protein sequence: CASNQGGREKLFF.

A remark on this clone: An end of the junction does not agree with germline; a read error may underlie this. The rearrangement links TRBV30 to TRBJ1-4, with 8 bases lining up with TRBD1. The CDR3 covers 13 residues. Germline CDR1 GTSNPN, CDR2 SVGIG (reference sequence). CDR3 loop: CACRTGSNGKLFF. The CDR3 bases are TGTGCCTGCCGGACAGGGTCTAATGGAAAACTGTTTTTT. The entire variable domain, with the rest obtained from reference TRBV30 and TRBJ1-4, is as follows: SQTIHQWPATLVQPVGSPLSLECTVEGTSNPNLYWYRQAAGRGLQLLFYSVGIGQISSEVPQNLSASRPQDRQFILSSKKLLLSDSGFYLCACRTGSNGKLFFGSGTQLSVL.

This clone was seen at least ten times. Other DNA variants within this sample encode the same CDR3. V and J are TRBV6-1 and TRBJ1-2, with D unresolved. The CDR3 has 12 residues. Germline CDR1 reads MNHNS; CDR2 reads SASEGT. V was clipped by 0 bases and J by 1 base, with 0 bases between them. CDR3 nucleotide sequence: TGTGCCAGCAGTGAAGCTAACTATGGCTACACCTTC. This translates into CASSEANYGYTF.

This clone was counted a few times. The DNA is omitted, as the CDR3 cannot be located on it reliably, and the CDR3 follows TCRdb's listing. Other DNA sequences within the sample encode an identical CDR3. This chain joins TRBV28 and TRBJ2-7; the tabulated D call, TRBD2, remains unverified against the DNA. Including both end residues, the CDR3 is 14 amino acids long. Germline assignment: CDR1 MDHEN and CDR2 SYDVKM. This chain's CDR3 is CASSFGSGIYEQYF.

The gene calls are TRBV28 and TRBJ1-2; D gene uncertain. V was clipped by 1 base and J by 6 bases, with 24 bases between them. This CDR3 is 18 amino acids long. The V gene's germline CDR1 is MDHEN and CDR2 SYDVKM. The CDR3 DNA follows: TGTGCCAGCAGTTTATCATATCCCTCTCCAGCAGGCCGAGATGGCTACACCTTC. The encoded protein is CASSLSYPSPAGRDGYTF.

V and J are TRBV11-1 and TRBJ2-1, with TRBD2 matching 7 bases. The CDR3 has 15 amino acids. J gave up 8 bases and V 7 bases, and 14 bases lay outside the gene matches. The V gene's germline CDR1 is SGHAT and CDR2 FQDESV (reference sequence). The CDR3 DNA reads TGTGCCAGCAACAAACTAGCGCGATTCTTCGATGAGCAGTTCTTC. It codes for CASNKLARFFDEQFF.

At least ten counts were recorded for this clone. The CDR3 region is CASSFQDTQYF. The CDR3 coding sequence is TGTGCCAGCAGTTTCCAAGATACGCAGTATTTT. This rearrangement joins TRBV12-3 or TRBV12-4 to TRBJ2-3; unclear D gene. V gave up 3 bases and J gave up 5 bases, with 3 bases separating them. This CDR3 spans 11 amino acids.

This rearrangement joins TRBV6-2 or TRBV6-3 to TRBJ2-1, with 7 bases matching TRBD2. The CDR3 has 15 amino acids. Germline values: CDR1 MNHEY, CDR2 SVGEGT. After removal of 11 bases from V and 6 bases from J, the junction contained 16 bases not matched to a gene. CDR3 amino acids: CAGNRGVGTFNEQFF. The CDR3, as DNA: TGTGCCGGGAACCGGGGGGTGGGGACGTTCAATGAGCAGTTCTTC.

This clone was recorded many times. This rearrangement joins TRBV5-1 to TRBJ1-1; 8 bases align to TRBD1. This CDR3 spans 14 amino acids. The germline gives CDR1 SGHRS, CDR2 YFSETQ. The V and J ends lost 0 bases and 10 bases, in that order; junction bases with no gene match: 8. CDR3 loop: CASSLGIAGTGAFF. The CDR3 region has the DNA TGCGCCAGCAGCTTGGGGATAGCCGGGACAGGAGCTTTCTTT.

This clone appeared many times. The gene calls are TRBV9 and TRBJ2-3; perhaps TRBD1 as D (6 bases). Germline V gene sequence: CDR1 SGDLS, CDR2 YYNGEE. CDR3 length equals 14 residues. Trimming removed 2 bases from V and 4 bases from J, with 11 bases in between. This CDR3 reads CASSVRDTPDTQYF. The CDR3 DNA follows: TGTGCCAGCAGCGTCCGGGACACCCCAGATACGCAGTATTTT.

Concerning this clone itself: Germline and junction disagree at one end, which may indicate a read error. The gene calls are TRBV11-2 and TRBJ2-3, with 7 bases matching TRBD2. The germline CDR1 and CDR2 sequences are SGHAT and FQNNGV. This CDR3 comprises 17 residues. CDR3 in amino acids: CASSLWSAGVSTDSQYF. DNA for the CDR3: TGTGCCAGCAGTCTTTGGAGCGCGGGAGTGAGCACAGATTCGCAGTATTTT.

The chain couples TRBV6-1 to TRBJ1-4; tentative D call: TRBD1 (6 bases). CDR3 length: 17 residues. V lost 4 bases and J lost 0, with 15 bases in between. Germline CDR1 is MNHNS and CDR2 is SASEGT. In nucleotides, the CDR3 is TGTGCCAGCAGTGGCTATTTTGGGACAACAACTAATGAAAAACTGTTTTTT. It specifies CASSGYFGTTTNEKLFF.

This clone came up many times. The rearrangement uses TRBV6-1 and TRBJ2-3; 7 bases line up with TRBD2. V lost 6 bases, J lost 6 bases, and 6 bases stayed unmatched. CDR1 and CDR2 (germline): MNHNS, SASEGT. CDR3 size: 13 residues. In DNA, the CDR3 is TGTGCCAGCAGCGGGGACTATAGGGATACGCAGTATTTT. This gives the protein CASSGDYRDTQYF.

There are a few counts of this clone. A clone one base away is much larger, so this may be a read error. The chain links TRBV15 to TRBJ1-5; D is unclear. There are 15 residues in the CDR3. Trimming took 1 base from V and 4 from J, leaving 11 bases between them. Germline V gene data show CDR1 as LNHNV and CDR2 as YYDKDF (reference sequence). The CDR3 bases are TGTGCCACCAGCAGAGGTGTTTTGAGTAATCAGCCCCAGCATTTT. Translated: CATSRGVLSNQPQHF. Full variable domain (remainder filled in from reference TRBV15 and TRBJ1-5): DAMVIQNPRYQVTQFGKPVTLSCSQTLNHNVMYWYQQKSSQAPKLLFHYYDKDFNNEADTPDNFQSRRPNTSFCFLDIRSPGLGDTAMYLCATSRGVLSNQPQHFGDGTRLSIL.